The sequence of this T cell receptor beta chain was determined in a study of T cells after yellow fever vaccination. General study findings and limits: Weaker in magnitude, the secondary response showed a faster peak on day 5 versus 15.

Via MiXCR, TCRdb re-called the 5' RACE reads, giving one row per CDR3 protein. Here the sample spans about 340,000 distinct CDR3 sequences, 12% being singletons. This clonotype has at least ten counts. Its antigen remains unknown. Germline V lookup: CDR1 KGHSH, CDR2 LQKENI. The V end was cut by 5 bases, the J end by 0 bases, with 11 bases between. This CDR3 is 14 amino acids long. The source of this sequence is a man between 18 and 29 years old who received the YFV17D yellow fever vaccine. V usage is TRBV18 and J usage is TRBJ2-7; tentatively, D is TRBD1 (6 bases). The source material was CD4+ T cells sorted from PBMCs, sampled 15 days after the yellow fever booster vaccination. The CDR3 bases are TGTGCCAGCTCATTAACAGGGATCTCCTACGAGCAGTACTTC. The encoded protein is CASSLTGISYEQYF.